This is a list of T cell receptor beta chains from one sample in a study of PD-L1 blockade in urothelial cancer. Data came from immunoSEQ multiplex PCR; TCRdb stores just in-frame clones and leaves some out. The table has tens of thousands of clones, 80% to 95% seen once. The specimen was PBMCs, collected around atezolizumab (anti-PD-L1) treatment. The receptors stem from a woman of 80 years or more with urothelial cancer. The CDR3 runs from the conserved cysteine through the conserved F or W. A D gene is named only where the DNA matches it firmly. Rows may omit the clone size; those that give it use once, few, many or a size class.

d_call	clone_size	v_call	j_call	cdr3_nt	cdr3_aa
NA	once	TRBV5-1	TRBJ2-5	TGCGCCAGCAGCGAAAGGACTGGCGGTTGGACCCAGTACTTC	CASSERTGGWTQYF
NA	once	TRBV28	TRBJ1-3	TGTGCCAGCAGTTTATCACATCCCGGAAACACCATATATTTT	CASSLSHPGNTIYF
TRBD2	NA	TRBV9	TRBJ2-1	TGTGCCAGCAGCGTAGGAAGGGCGGGAGGGTATGAGCAGTTCTTC	CASSVGRAGGYEQFF
TRBD2	once	TRBV18	TRBJ2-1	TGTGCCAGCTCACCACAAACTAGCGGGATTGGGGGTGAGCAGTTCTTC	CASSPQTSGIGGEQFF
NA	NA	TRBV7-8	TRBJ2-1	TGTGCCAGCAGCTTAGGCAGGAACAATGAGCAGTTCTTC	CASSLGRNNEQFF
NA	NA	TRBV6-1	TRBJ2-7	TGTGCCAGCCTTCCCAGGACGGCGGGCCCCTACGAGCAGTACTTC	CASLPRTAGPYEQYF
NA	NA	TRBV5-1	TRBJ2-5	TGCGCCAGCAGCCAGGCAGCGGTGGCCGGAGAGACCCAGTACTTC	CASSQAAVAGETQYF
NA	NA	TRBV5-6	TRBJ2-7	TGTGCCAGCAGCCAGACGGGAGTGACTTACGAGCAGTACTTC	CASSQTGVTYEQYF
NA	NA	TRBV7-2	TRBJ1-5	TGTGCCAGCAGCCCGACCGGGACATCGGGACAGCCCCAGCATTTT	CASSPTGTSGQPQHF
NA	NA	TRBV5-1	TRBJ2-7	TGCGCCAGCAGCAGGGGCGTAACCTACGAGCAGTACTTC	CASSRGVTYEQYF
TRBD2	NA	TRBV9	TRBJ2-1	TGTGCCAGCAGCGTCCGAACTAGCGGGAGTGGTGGCGATGAGCAGTTCTTC	CASSVRTSGSGGDEQFF
NA	NA	TRBV4-2	TRBJ2-6	TGTGCCAGCAGCCAAACTCGCCTGTCCTCTGGGGCCAACGTCCTGACTTTC	CASSQTRLSSGANVLTF
NA	NA	TRBV30	TRBJ2-3	TGTGCCTGGAGTACGGGGTCTAGCACAGATACGCAGTATTTT	CAWSTGSSTDTQYF
NA	NA	TRBV2	TRBJ2-1	TGTGCCAGCAGGGACAGCGCCGAGCAGTTCTTC	CASRDSAEQFF
TRBD2	NA	TRBV6-5	TRBJ2-7	TGTGCCAGCAGACAAGGGACTAGCGCTTCCTACGAGCAGTACTTC	CASRQGTSASYEQYF
NA	NA	TRBV18	TRBJ1-3	TGTGCCAGCTCACCCCCCGACAGTTCTGGAAACACCATATATTTT	CASSPPDSSGNTIYF
TRBD2	NA	TRBV28	TRBJ2-1	TGTGCCAGCAGTTCCTGGACTAGCGGGGTGTACAATGAGCAGTTCTTC	CASSSWTSGVYNEQFF
TRBD2	NA	TRBV25-1	TRBJ2-1	TGTGCCAGCAGCGTGGATAGCGGGAGCGTCTCCTACAATGAGCAGTTCTTC	CASSVDSGSVSYNEQFF
TRBD1	NA	TRBV19	TRBJ1-5	TGTGCCAGTAGTACCGACAGGGCTTCTCAGCCCCAGCATTTT	CASSTDRASQPQHF
NA	NA	TRBV10-2	TRBJ1-2	TGCGCCAGCAGTGCTAACAGGGACGGCTACACCTTC	CASSANRDGYTF
NA	NA	TRBV10-2	TRBJ2-6	TGCGCCAGCAGTGAGATCCTCTCTGGGGCCAACGTCCTGACTTTC	CASSEILSGANVLTF
TRBD1	NA	TRBV28	TRBJ2-7	TGTGCCAGCAGTACGGGACAGGAGACCTACGAGCAGTACTTC	CASSTGQETYEQYF
NA	NA	TRBV28	TRBJ2-5	TGTGCCAGCAGTATCCCAGGGGCAATGGGGGAGACCCAGTACTTC	CASSIPGAMGETQYF
NA	few	TRBV30	TRBJ1-2	TGTGCCTGGGCAGGGTCTGACTATGGCTACACCTTC	CAWAGSDYGYTF
TRBD2	NA	TRBV25-1	TRBJ2-3	TGTGCCAGCAGTGAACTACGACTAGCCGGAGGCACAGATACGCAGTATTTT	CASSELRLAGGTDTQYF
NA	NA	TRBV5-1	TRBJ2-7	TGCGCCAGCAGCTTCGGGCAGGGAAGCTCCTACGAGCAGTACTTC	CASSFGQGSSYEQYF
NA	NA	TRBV6-5	TRBJ1-1	TGTGCCAGCAACAAGGGGGACGGAGCTTTCTTT	CASNKGDGAFF
NA	NA	TRBV7-9	TRBJ2-7	TGTGCCAGCAGCCCCCTTGTAGGGGCGGCGAAACCTAACTACGAGCAGTACTTC	CASSPLVGAAKPNYEQYF
TRBD1	NA	TRBV7-2	TRBJ2-7	TGTGCCAGCAGCCTTGACAGGGTCAGCTCCTACGAGCAGTACTTC	CASSLDRVSSYEQYF
TRBD1	NA	TRBV29-1	TRBJ2-5	TGCAGCGTAGGTGGGACAGGACAAGAGACCCAGTACTTC	CSVGGTGQETQYF
NA	NA	TRBV6-6	TRBJ1-1	TGTGCCAGCAGTTCACAGGGCGGGGGAACTGAAGCTTTCTTT	CASSSQGGGTEAFF
NA	NA	TRBV28	TRBJ2-7	TGTGCCAGCAGCCCCCCCGCGCGAGAGCAGTACTTC	CASSPPAREQYF
TRBD1	NA	TRBV28	TRBJ1-2	TGTGCCAGCACTTTCCCCCCGGGACAGGGTGATGGCTACACCTTC	CASTFPPGQGDGYTF
NA	NA	TRBV6-5	TRBJ2-5	TGTGCCAGCAGCCATAAGACTAGTAGAGGCCAGACCCAGTACTTC	CASSHKTSRGQTQYF
TRBD1	NA	TRBV19	TRBJ2-7	TGTGCCAGTAGTAGACAGGGGAGCTCCTACGAGCAGTACTTC	CASSRQGSSYEQYF
TRBD2	NA	TRBV5-1	TRBJ2-2	TGCGCCAGCAGCGGCGCTAGCGGGAGGGCTGTGACCGGGGAGCTGTTTTTT	CASSGASGRAVTGELFF
TRBD1	once	TRBV28	TRBJ2-7	TGTGCCAGCAGTTTCGGGACAGGGGGTTACGAGCAGTACTTC	CASSFGTGGYEQYF
NA	NA	TRBV7-3	TRBJ1-2	TGTGCCAGCAGCCCCGAGGGCAGGGGAGGGCATGGCTACACCTTC	CASSPEGRGGHGYTF
NA	NA	TRBV5-4	TRBJ2-7	TGTGCCAGCAGCCTGGCGATCCCCGGTTACGAGCAGTACTTC	CASSLAIPGYEQYF